Listed here are 10 T cell receptor beta chains from one sample, sequenced in a study of cytomegalovirus exposure and HLA in healthy donors. It was with 60 Vbeta and 13 Jbeta primers that the PCR ran. Here immunoSEQ multiplex PCR was the method, and the copy in TCRdb shows in-frame clones only, minus some. The data contain 150,000 to 200,000 clones, just over 75% of them singletons. Sample: PBMCs. The receptors come from a man between 40 and 49 years old in good health and CMV-seronegative.

V usage is TRBV5-1 and J usage is TRBJ1-4; D might be TRBD1 (5 bases). This CDR3 region has 14 residues. The V and J ends lost 4 bases and 7 bases respectively, with 14 bases between them. The germline V gene has CDR1 SGHRS and CDR2 YFSETQ. The CDR3 is CASSPPTAPEKLFF. The DNA of the CDR3 is TGCGCCAGCAGCCCCCCGACAGCCCCTGAAAAACTGTTTTTT.

The chain has TRBV5-4 and TRBJ1-2; 7 positions match TRBD1. Germline V gives CDR1 SGHNT, CDR2 YYREEE (reference sequence). J lost 3 bases, V lost 3 bases, and 8 bases had no gene match. The CDR3 sequence is 15 residues long. CDR3 loop: CASSSYQGVDYGYTF. Here the CDR3 DNA reads TGTGCCAGCAGCTCGTACCAGGGGGTCGACTATGGCTACACCTTC. The full variable domain, completed using reference TRBV5-4 and TRBJ1-2, is ETGVTQSPTHLIKTRGQQVTLRCSSQSGHNTVSWYQQALGQGPQFIFQYYREEENGRGNFPPRFSGLQFPNYSSELNVNALELDDSALYLCASSSYQGVDYGYTFGSGTRLTVV.

The chain recombines TRBV6-6 with TRBJ1-5; 9 positions match TRBD1. V shed 10 bases, J shed 7 bases, and the junction held 8 bases outside the gene matches. The CDR3 loop spans 13 amino acids. CDR1 MNHNY and CDR2 SVGAGI come from the germline V gene (reference sequence). Here the CDR3 reads CATGGQGYQPQHF. For the CDR3, the DNA is TGTGCCACCGGGGGACAGGGATACCAGCCCCAGCATTTT.

The chain's CDR3 is CASSGGNRLRTQYF. In DNA, the CDR3 is TGTGCCAGCAGTGGCGGGAACCGTCTCCGGACCCAGTACTTC. The genes are TRBV27 and TRBJ2-5, with D possibly TRBD2 on 6 matching bases. Germline V gives CDR1 MNHEY, CDR2 SMNVEV (reference sequence). V was shortened by 5 bases and J by 7 bases, with 17 bases between the two germline ends. The CDR3 covers 14 residues.

This clone was recorded a few times. The gene calls are TRBV6-5 and TRBJ2-7; the D is unclear. The CDR3 covers 12 residues. V gave up 6 bases and J gave up 7 bases, with 13 bases separating them. Germline V gives CDR1 MNHEY, CDR2 SVGAGI. The CDR3 sequence: CASRNPPGEQYV. CDR3 in DNA: TGTGCCAGCAGGAACCCTCCCGGGGAGCAGTACGTC.

The chain has TRBV5-5 and TRBJ1-2, with 8 positions matching TRBD1. Germline trimming cut 3 bases from V and 2 bases from J; bases unmatched to any gene: 6. The CDR3 totals 15 residues. Germline CDR1 reads SGHKS; CDR2 reads YYEKEE (reference sequence). This CDR3 reads CASSSRGQANYGYTF. CDR3 bases: TGTGCCAGCAGCTCGCGGGGACAGGCCAACTATGGCTACACCTTC.

The chain uses TRBV11-1 and TRBJ2-5, with 7 bases lining up with TRBD1. Germline V gene lookup returns CDR1 SGHAT and CDR2 FQDESV (reference sequence). The ends lost 2 bases at V and 5 bases at J; junction bases unmatched: 11. This CDR3 is built from 16 residues. The DNA for the CDR3 is TGTGCCAGCAGCTTACCGGACAGGTCTTTAAGGGAGACCCAGTACTTC. Its protein product is CASSLPDRSLRETQYF.

The genes are TRBV13 and TRBJ2-1; TRBD2 is a possible D gene (6 bases). The V end lost 0 bases, the J end lost 8 bases, and 20 bases lay between the germline ends. This CDR3 region has 17 residues. Germline V gene sequence: CDR1 PRHDT, CDR2 FYEKMQ (reference sequence). The CDR3, as DNA: TGTGCCAGCAGCTTAGGACGGGGGATCTTTGGTGGGGATGAGCAGTTCTTC. It encodes CASSLGRGIFGGDEQFF.

The V and J genes are TRBV10-2 and TRBJ2-1, with 8 positions matching TRBD2. The V gene's germline CDR1 is WSHSY and CDR2 SAAADI. The CDR3 extends over 16 amino acids. V shed 5 bases, J shed 7 bases, and the junction held 13 bases outside the gene matches. CDR3 in amino acids: CASSPRPGLVLNEQFF. The DNA of the CDR3 is TGCGCCAGCAGTCCGCGCCCGGGACTAGTGTTGAATGAGCAGTTCTTC.

V usage is TRBV5-6 and J usage is TRBJ1-1; D uncertain. CDR3 length: 15 amino acids. CDR1 SGHDT and CDR2 YYEEEE come from the germline V gene. V shed 4 bases and J shed 6 bases, with 19 bases lying between them. The CDR3 here is CASSTLLKVSAEAFF. The CDR3 DNA sequence: TGTGCCAGCAGCACCCTGTTAAAGGTTAGCGCTGAAGCTTTCTTT.